The source of this T cell receptor (beta chain) is a study of shared clonotypes between healthy human individuals. Study-level results: Naive subsets typically showed greater estimated richness than memory subsets.

Trimming left V 3 bases short and J 6 bases short, with 8 bases between. From germline, CDR1 is WNHNN and CDR2 SYGVQD (reference sequence). The CDR3 length is 13 residues. The protocol was immunoSEQ multiplex PCR, while the TCRdb copy is restricted to in-frame clones and leaves out a portion. The sample yields nearly 1,000,000 clones, around three quarters seen once. With regard to this clone: What it binds is not known.

The sample consisted of memory CD4+ T cells sorted from blood. Subset meaning: CD45RA-negative fraction. This TCR was recovered from a man between 18 and 29 years old in good health. The chain employs TRBV10-1 and TRBJ2-2; D unclear. The CDR3 is CASSEDEAGELFF. The CDR3 nucleotides read TGCGCCAGCAGTGAAGATGAGGCCGGGGAGCTGTTTTTT.